This entry lists 4 T cell receptor beta chains sequenced from one sample in a study of identical twins. TCRdb recomputed calls from the 5' RACE reads with MiXCR, one row per CDR3 protein. The table includes approximately 890,000 distinct CDR3 sequences, approximately 13% detected once. These data were also filed under a second study, of yellow fever vaccine responses in identical twins.

The sample consisted of PBMCs. The receptors shown here come from a woman aged 18-29 years in good health.

This clonotype has a count of ten or more. This rearrangement joins TRBV29-1 to TRBJ2-1; 7 bases are a match to TRBD2. CDR1 is SQVTM and CDR2 is ANQGSEA in the germline V gene. This CDR3 contains 13 residues. Unmatched junction bases numbered 5, after V lost 3 bases and J lost 6 bases. CDR3 protein: CSVDPGTTNEQFF. As DNA, the CDR3 is TGCAGCGTTGACCCCGGGACTACCAATGAGCAGTTCTTC.

In this sample, this clonotype turned up a few times. The chain links TRBV6-1 to TRBJ2-4, with 14 bases aligning to TRBD2. The germline V gene encodes CDR1 MNHNS and CDR2 SASEGT. J gave up 1 base and V 6 bases, and 5 bases lay outside the gene matches. The CDR3 contains 17 residues. CDR3 nucleotides: TGTGCCAGCAGCCCTAGGACTAGCGGGGGGGCCAAAAACATTCAGTACTTC. It yields the protein CASSPRTSGGAKNIQYF.

The table lists this clonotype with a few counts. The chain employs TRBV24-1 and TRBJ2-5; no reliable D call. Germline V gene lookup returns CDR1 KGHDR and CDR2 SFDVKD. The V gene lost 4 bases and the J gene lost 0 bases, with 14 bases spanning the gap. The CDR3 length is 16 residues. CDR3 nucleotides: TGTGCCACCAGTGACCCGGGCCATGGGTACCAAGAGACCCAGTACTTC. This gives the protein CATSDPGHGYQETQYF.

This clonotype was found a few times. The chain recombines TRBV15 with TRBJ1-2; D is unclear. Germline CDR1 is LNHNV and CDR2 is YYDKDF (reference sequence). The CDR3 consists of 16 residues. Trimming pared 1 base from V and 4 bases from J, leaving 16 bases between. CDR3 nucleotide sequence: TGTGCCACCAGCAGAGGGACGCCCTCTCCAGGCTATGGCTACACCTTC. Translation gives CATSRGTPSPGYGYTF.